This TCR beta chain was sequenced for a study of blood T cell repertoires in COVID-19. Overall study: Some COVID-19 samples were acute and others convalescent; all came from the United States, Italy and Spain. T cells, B-cell-depleted T cells, or PBMCs provided the cDNA or gDNA that served as material.

V shed 4 bases, J shed 9 bases, and the junction held 7 bases outside the gene matches. The CDR3 is 13 residues long. Germline CDR1 SGHDT, CDR2 YYEEEE. This table comes from immunoSEQ multiplex PCR, and its TCRdb copy is limited to in-frame clones, with some not included. The sample comprises some 240,000 clones, 84% of which are singletons, and less than 2% rests with the top ten. The TCR originated in a woman between 40 and 55 years old who had recovered from COVID-19. The sample consisted of peripheral blood. The chain links TRBV5-6 to TRBJ2-7, with 10 nucleotides matching TRBD1. CDR3 in DNA: TGTGCCAGCAGCAGAGGGACAGGGGAGGCGCAGTACTTC. Its protein is CASSRGTGEAQYF.